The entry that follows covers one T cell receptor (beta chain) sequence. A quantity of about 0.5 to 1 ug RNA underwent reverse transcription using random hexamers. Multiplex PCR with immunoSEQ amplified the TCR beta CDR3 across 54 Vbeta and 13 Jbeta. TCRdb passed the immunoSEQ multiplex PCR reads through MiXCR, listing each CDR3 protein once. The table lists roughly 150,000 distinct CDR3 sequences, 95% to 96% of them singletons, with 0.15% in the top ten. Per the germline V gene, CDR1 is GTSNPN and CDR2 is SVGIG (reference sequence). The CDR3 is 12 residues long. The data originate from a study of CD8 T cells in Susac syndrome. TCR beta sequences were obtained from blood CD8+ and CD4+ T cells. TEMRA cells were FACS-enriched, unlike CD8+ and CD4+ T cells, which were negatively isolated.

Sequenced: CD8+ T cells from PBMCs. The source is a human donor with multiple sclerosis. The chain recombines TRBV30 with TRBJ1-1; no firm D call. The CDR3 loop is CYAGIGYTEAFF. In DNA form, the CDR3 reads TGTTATGCAGGAATCGGTTACACTGAAGCTTTCTTT.